This T cell receptor beta chain was observed in a study of blood T cell repertoires in COVID-19. Study in general: Samples representing acute and convalescent COVID-19 were sourced from the United States, Italy and Spain. Sources were T cells, B-cell-depleted T cells, or PBMCs; the material itself was cDNA or gDNA.

Turning to this clone: At the DNA level, this CDR3 is encoded by other sequences in the same sample as well.

TCRdb's copy holds only in-frame clones and misses some; the assay was immunoSEQ multiplex PCR. The sample lists about half a million clones; approximately 85% were seen once. CDR3 length equals 13 residues. V shed 6 bases, J shed 3 bases, and the junction held 4 bases outside the gene matches. Looked up from germline, CDR1 is LNHDA and CDR2 is SQIVND (reference sequence). The sequencing sample was made of peripheral blood. The rearrangement joins TRBV19 to TRBJ2-5, with 7 bases fitting TRBD1. This TCR was recovered from a human donor in a cohort sampled during active COVID-19. The CDR3 DNA reads TGTGCCAGTAGCTCCGACAGGGAAGAGACCCAGTACTTC. It translates to CASSSDREETQYF.